A single sample gave rise to the 15 T cell receptor beta chains below, sequenced in a study of OX40 agonist ivuxolimab in advanced cancers. The protocol was immunoSEQ multiplex PCR, while the TCRdb copy is restricted to in-frame clones and leaves out a portion. This sample has about 82,000 clones, with 85% to 90% found just once. This material consisted of CD4+ or CD8+ T cells sorted from blood, taken in a trial of the OX40 agonist ivuxolimab. The receptor source for this set is an adult with an advanced solid tumor such as melanoma, head and neck, liver or kidney cancer.

This chain uses TRBV27 with TRBJ1-3, with D maybe TRBD1 (6 bases). Germline-derived CDR1 and CDR2 are MNHEY and SMNVEV (reference sequence). Between the trimmed V and J ends, which lost 4 bases and 0 bases, there was a span of 10 bases. This CDR3 spans 15 amino acids. The CDR3 sequence: CASSYQGSSGNTIYF. CDR3 in DNA: TGTGCCAGCAGTTATCAGGGGTCCTCTGGAAACACCATATATTTT.

V and J are TRBV5-6 and TRBJ2-7; 7 positions agree with TRBD2. The CDR3 sequence is 13 residues long. CDR1 and CDR2 from the germline V gene are SGHDT and YYEEEE. J lost 1 base, V lost 4 bases, and 2 bases had no gene match. The CDR3 DNA reads as TGTGCCAGCAGCCCGGGAGGTTCCTACGAGCAGTACTTC. It specifies CASSPGGSYEQYF.

This chain links TRBV30 with TRBJ1-6, with TRBD1 matching over 10 bases. Per the germline V gene, CDR1 is GTSNPN and CDR2 is SVGIG (reference sequence). Trimming cost V 2 bases and J 9 bases; bases outside gene matches: 10. The CDR3 is made up of 16 amino acids. The chain's CDR3 is CAWSKPGQGFISPLHF. In DNA, the CDR3 is TGTGCCTGGAGTAAGCCGGGACAGGGGTTTATTTCACCCCTCCACTTT.

The chain employs TRBV5-1 and TRBJ2-1, with D uncertain. The CDR3 length is 16 residues. From germline, CDR1 is SGHRS and CDR2 YFSETQ. Between the trimmed V and J ends, which lost 0 bases and 4 bases, there was a span of 14 bases. The CDR3 DNA reads TGCGCCAGCAGCTTGGCCGTCAGTTTGACTTACAATGAGCAGTTCTTC. Translated: CASSLAVSLTYNEQFF. The full variable domain, rest sourced from reference TRBV5-1 and TRBJ2-1, is KAGVTQTPRYLIKTRGQQVTLSCSPISGHRSVSWYQQTPGQGLQFLFEYFSETQRNKGNFPGRFSGRQFSNSRSEMNVSTLELGDSALYLCASSLAVSLTYNEQFFGPGTRLTVL.

V usage is TRBV19 and J usage is TRBJ1-5; weak D call: TRBD1 (5 bases). CDR3 length equals 13 residues. V was shortened by 8 bases and J by 5 bases, with 13 bases between the two germline ends. Per the germline V gene, CDR1 is LNHDA and CDR2 is SQIVND (reference sequence). CDR3: CASGAVAYQPQHF. Here the CDR3 DNA reads TGTGCCAGTGGGGCGGTTGCTTATCAGCCCCAGCATTTT.

This rearrangement joins TRBV4-1 to TRBJ1-5; TRBD1 matches at 7 bases. CDR1 is MGHRA and CDR2 is YSYEKL in the germline V gene. With V trimmed by 3 bases and J by 3 bases, 11 bases remained unmatched. The CDR3 totals 17 residues. The CDR3 nucleotides read TGCGCCAGCAGCCACCCTGGTAGCGGGACAGTCAATCAGCCCCAGCATTTT. Protein: CASSHPGSGTVNQPQHF.

Of note for this clone: Mismatch with germline at one junction end may stem from a read error. The chain joins TRBV6-1 to TRBJ1-6; D remains ambiguous. This CDR3 has 17 amino acids. Germline loops: CDR1 MNHNS, CDR2 SASEGT. The CDR3 sequence: CASSGGRGSTYNSPLHF. The CDR3 coding sequence is TGTGCCAGCAGTGGAGGACGGGGATCGACCTACAATTCACCCCTCCACTTT.

V and J are TRBV6-5 and TRBJ2-7; D gene unclear. V was clipped by 0 bases and J by 0 bases, with 12 bases between them. Germline loops: CDR1 MNHEY, CDR2 SVGAGI. The CDR3 sequence is 16 residues long. The DNA for the CDR3 is TGTGCCAGCAGTTACTCAAGGACCGCGAGCTCCTACGAGCAGTACTTC. It codes for CASSYSRTASSYEQYF.

This chain joins TRBV7-2 and TRBJ1-5; D uncertain. CDR1 is SGHTA, CDR2 FQGNSA, per germline. The CDR3 totals 13 residues. Trimming removed 6 bases from V and 7 bases from J, with 13 bases in between. In DNA, the CDR3 is TGTGCCAGCAGTTTCTGGAACACCCAGCCCCAGCATTTT. Protein product: CASSFWNTQPQHF.

This sequence joins TRBV7-2 and TRBJ1-3; D ambiguous. Trimming took off 3 bases at V and 7 bases at J, with 7 bases between the two ends. This CDR3 is 12 amino acids long. Germline CDR1 reads SGHTA; CDR2 reads FQGNSA. The chain's CDR3 is CASSLTRNTIYF. CDR3 coding DNA: TGTGCCAGCAGCTTGACCAGGAACACCATATATTTT.

This rearrangement joins TRBV5-6 to TRBJ1-1; D remains unclear. CDR1 and CDR2 from the germline V gene are SGHDT and YYEEEE. V was trimmed by 1 base and J by 1 base, leaving 11 bases between them. CDR3 length equals 15 residues. This chain's CDR3 is CASSLLGLGNTEAFF. CDR3 DNA: TGTGCCAGCAGCTTGTTAGGGCTGGGGAACACTGAAGCTTTCTTT.

This clone came up once. V and J are TRBV6-5 and TRBJ2-2; 11 nucleotides agree with TRBD1. CDR3 length: 15 amino acids. The V and J ends lost 2 bases and 7 bases, in that order; junction bases with no gene match: 3. Per germline, CDR1 MNHEY and CDR2 SVGAGI. CDR3 nucleotide sequence: TGTGCCAGCAGTTACGGGACAGGGGGAATCGGGGAGCTGTTTTTT. Protein sequence: CASSYGTGGIGELFF.

As regards this clone: One end of the junction does not line up with germline, which may come from a read error. The genes are TRBV7-7 and TRBJ2-3, with 8 bases lining up with TRBD2. Germline V gives CDR1 SSHAT, CDR2 FNYEAQ (reference sequence). The CDR3 consists of 18 residues. The CDR3, as DNA: TGTGCTAGCAGCCCAACCCCCATAAGAGCGGGAGCCACAGATACGCAGTATTTT. Amino acid sequence: CASSPTPIRAGATDTQYF.

This chain connects TRBV9 to TRBJ2-3; 8 positions agree with TRBD2. CDR3 length: 14 residues. CDR1 is SGDLS, CDR2 YYNGEE, per germline. Trimming removed 0 bases from V and 6 bases from J; junction bases left unmatched: 3. CDR3 bases: TGTGCCAGCAGCGTAGTCGCTAGCGGGGATACGCAGTATTTT. This translates into CASSVVASGDTQYF.

The V and J genes are TRBV6-1 and TRBJ2-2; weak D call: TRBD2 (5 bases). V was cut by 9 bases and J by 8 bases, with 16 bases left in between. The CDR3 is 13 amino acids. The germline gives CDR1 MNHNS, CDR2 SASEGT. The chain's CDR3 is CASLGGVGGELFF. The CDR3, as DNA: TGTGCCAGTCTAGGAGGAGTTGGGGGGGAGCTGTTTTTT.